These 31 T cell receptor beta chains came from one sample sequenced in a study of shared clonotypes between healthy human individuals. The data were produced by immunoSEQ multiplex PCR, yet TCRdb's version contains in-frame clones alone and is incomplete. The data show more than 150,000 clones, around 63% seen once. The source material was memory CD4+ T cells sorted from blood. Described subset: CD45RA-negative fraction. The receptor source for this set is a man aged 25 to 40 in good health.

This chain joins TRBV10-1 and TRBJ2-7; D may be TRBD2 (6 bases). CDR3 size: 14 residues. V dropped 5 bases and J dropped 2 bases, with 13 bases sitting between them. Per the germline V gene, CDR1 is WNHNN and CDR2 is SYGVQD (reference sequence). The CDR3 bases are TGCGCCAGCAGTCTCGCGGGAAATCCCTACGAGCAGTACTTC. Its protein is CASSLAGNPYEQYF.

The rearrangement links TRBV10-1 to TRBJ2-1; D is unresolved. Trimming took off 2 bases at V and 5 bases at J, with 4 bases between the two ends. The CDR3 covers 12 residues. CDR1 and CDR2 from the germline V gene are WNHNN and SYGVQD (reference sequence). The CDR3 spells CASSELNNEQFF. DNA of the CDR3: TGCGCCAGCAGTGAGCTTAACAATGAGCAGTTCTTC.

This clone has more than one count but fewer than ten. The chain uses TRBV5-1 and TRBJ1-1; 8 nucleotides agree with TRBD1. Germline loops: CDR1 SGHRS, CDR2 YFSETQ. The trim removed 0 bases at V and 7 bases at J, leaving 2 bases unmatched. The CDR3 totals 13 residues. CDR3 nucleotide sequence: TGCGCCAGCAGCTTGGCAGGGGGCGGTGAAGCTTTCTTT. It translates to CASSLAGGGEAFF.

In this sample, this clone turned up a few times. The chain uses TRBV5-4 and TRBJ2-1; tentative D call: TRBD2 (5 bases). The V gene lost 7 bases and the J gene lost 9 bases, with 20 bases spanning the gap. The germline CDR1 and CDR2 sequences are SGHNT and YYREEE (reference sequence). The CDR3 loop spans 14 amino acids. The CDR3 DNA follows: TGTGCCAGCTCCCCTGGGAGTTCGGACTCTGAGCAGTTCTTC. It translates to CASSPGSSDSEQFF.

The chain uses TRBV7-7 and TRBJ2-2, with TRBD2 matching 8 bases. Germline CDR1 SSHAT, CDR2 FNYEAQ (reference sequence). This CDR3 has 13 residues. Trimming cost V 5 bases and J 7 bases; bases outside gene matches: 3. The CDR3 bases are TGTGCCAGCAGCCCCAGCGGGAGCGGGGAGCTGTTTTTT. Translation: CASSPSGSGELFF.

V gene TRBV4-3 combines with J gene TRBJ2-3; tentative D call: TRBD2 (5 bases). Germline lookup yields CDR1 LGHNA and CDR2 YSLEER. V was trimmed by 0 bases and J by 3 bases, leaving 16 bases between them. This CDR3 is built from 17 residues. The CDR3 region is CASSQDPHPGGTDTQYF. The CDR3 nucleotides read TGCGCCAGCAGCCAAGATCCCCACCCCGGCGGGACAGATACGCAGTATTTT.

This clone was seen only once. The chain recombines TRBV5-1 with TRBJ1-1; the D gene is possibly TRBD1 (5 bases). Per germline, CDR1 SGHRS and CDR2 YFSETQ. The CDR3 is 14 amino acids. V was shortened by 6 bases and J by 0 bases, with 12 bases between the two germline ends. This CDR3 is CASTPETVNTEAFF. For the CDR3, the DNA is TGCGCCAGCACCCCGGAGACAGTGAACACTGAAGCTTTCTTT.

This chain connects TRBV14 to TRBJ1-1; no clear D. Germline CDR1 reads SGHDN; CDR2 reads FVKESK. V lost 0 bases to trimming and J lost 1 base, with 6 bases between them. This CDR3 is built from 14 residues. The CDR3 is CASSQESRNTEAFF. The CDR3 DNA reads TGTGCCAGCAGCCAAGAGTCACGGAACACTGAAGCTTTCTTT. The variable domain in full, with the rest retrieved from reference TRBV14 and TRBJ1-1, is EAGVTQFPSHSVIEKGQTVTLRCDPISGHDNLYWYRRVMGKEIKFLLHFVKESKQDESGMPNNRFLAERTGGTYSTLKVQPAELEDSGVYFCASSQESRNTEAFFGQGTRLTVV.

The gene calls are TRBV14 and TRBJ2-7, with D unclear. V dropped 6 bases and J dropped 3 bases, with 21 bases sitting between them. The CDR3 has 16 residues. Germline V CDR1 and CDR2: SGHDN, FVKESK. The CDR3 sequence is CASSPLSNNQIYEQYF. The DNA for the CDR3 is TGTGCCAGCAGTCCACTTAGCAATAACCAGATCTACGAGCAGTACTTC.

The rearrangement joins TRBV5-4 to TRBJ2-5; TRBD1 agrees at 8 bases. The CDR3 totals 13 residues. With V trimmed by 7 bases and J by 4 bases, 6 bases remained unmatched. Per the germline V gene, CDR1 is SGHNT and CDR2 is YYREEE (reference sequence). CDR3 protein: CASAYRGLETQYF. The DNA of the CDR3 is TGTGCCAGCGCATACAGGGGGTTAGAGACCCAGTACTTC.

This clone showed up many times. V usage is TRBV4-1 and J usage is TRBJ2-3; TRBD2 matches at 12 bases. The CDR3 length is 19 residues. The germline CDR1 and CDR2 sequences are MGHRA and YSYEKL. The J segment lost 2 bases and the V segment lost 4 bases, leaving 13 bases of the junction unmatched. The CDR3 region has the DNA TGCGCCAGCAGCCCATTACTAGCGGGAGGACCAAAAGACACAGATACGCAGTATTTT. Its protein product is CASSPLLAGGPKDTDTQYF.

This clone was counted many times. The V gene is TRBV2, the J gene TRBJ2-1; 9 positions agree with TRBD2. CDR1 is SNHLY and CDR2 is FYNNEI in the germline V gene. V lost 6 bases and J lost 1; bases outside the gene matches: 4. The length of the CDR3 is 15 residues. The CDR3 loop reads CASSRSGGSYNEQFF. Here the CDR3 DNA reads TGTGCCAGCAGCCGGAGCGGGGGGTCCTACAATGAGCAGTTCTTC.

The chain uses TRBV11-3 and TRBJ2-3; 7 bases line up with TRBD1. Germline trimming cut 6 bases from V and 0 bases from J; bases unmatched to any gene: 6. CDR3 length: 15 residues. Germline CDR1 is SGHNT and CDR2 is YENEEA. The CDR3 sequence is CASSKTGVSTDTQYF. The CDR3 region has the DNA TGTGCCAGCAGTAAAACAGGGGTTAGCACAGATACGCAGTATTTT. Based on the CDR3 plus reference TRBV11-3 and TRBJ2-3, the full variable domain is EAGVVQSPRYKIIEKKQPVAFWCNPISGHNTLYWYLQNLGQGPELLIRYENEEAVDDSQLPKDRFSAERLKGVDSTLKIQPAELGDSAVYLCASSKTGVSTDTQYFGPGTRLTVL.

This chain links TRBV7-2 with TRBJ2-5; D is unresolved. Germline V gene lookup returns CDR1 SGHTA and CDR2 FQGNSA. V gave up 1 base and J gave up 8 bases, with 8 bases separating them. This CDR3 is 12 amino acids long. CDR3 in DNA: TGTGCCAGCAGCTTAGTGGCCCCCACCCAGTACTTC. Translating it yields CASSLVAPTQYF.

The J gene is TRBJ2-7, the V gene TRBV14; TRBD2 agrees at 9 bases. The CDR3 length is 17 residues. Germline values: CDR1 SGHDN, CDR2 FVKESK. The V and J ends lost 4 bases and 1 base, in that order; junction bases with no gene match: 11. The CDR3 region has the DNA TGTGCCAGCAGCCCGTTAGTGCTAGCGGGGATATCCTACGAGCAGTACTTC. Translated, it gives CASSPLVLAGISYEQYF.

CDR3 loop: CASSQRTRGTYNEQFF. In DNA, the CDR3 is TGTGCCAGCAGCCAACGGACCAGGGGGACCTACAATGAGCAGTTCTTC. This chain uses TRBV4-2 with TRBJ2-1; TRBD1 aligns across 7 bases. CDR1 LGHNA and CDR2 YNFKEQ come from the germline V gene. Trimming took 2 bases from V and 2 from J; bases not matched to a gene: 6. There are 16 residues in the CDR3.

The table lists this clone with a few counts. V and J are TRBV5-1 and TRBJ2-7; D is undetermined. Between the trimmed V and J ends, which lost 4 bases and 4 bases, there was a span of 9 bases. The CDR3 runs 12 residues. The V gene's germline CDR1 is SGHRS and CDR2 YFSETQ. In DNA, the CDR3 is TGCGCCAGCAGCAACCCCGGGTACGAGCAGTACTTC. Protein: CASSNPGYEQYF.

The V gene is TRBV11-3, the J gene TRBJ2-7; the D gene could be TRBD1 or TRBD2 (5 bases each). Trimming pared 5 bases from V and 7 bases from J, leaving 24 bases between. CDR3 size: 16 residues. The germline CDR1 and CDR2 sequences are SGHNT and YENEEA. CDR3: CASSPAGTTSPGEQYF. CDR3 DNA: TGTGCCAGCAGCCCAGCCGGGACCACAAGTCCCGGGGAGCAGTACTTC.

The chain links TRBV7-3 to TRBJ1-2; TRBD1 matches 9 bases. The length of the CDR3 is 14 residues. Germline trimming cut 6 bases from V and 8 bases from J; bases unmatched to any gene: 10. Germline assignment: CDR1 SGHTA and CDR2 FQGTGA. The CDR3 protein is CASREPGQGSGYTF. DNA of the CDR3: TGTGCCAGCAGGGAACCGGGACAGGGTTCCGGCTACACCTTC.

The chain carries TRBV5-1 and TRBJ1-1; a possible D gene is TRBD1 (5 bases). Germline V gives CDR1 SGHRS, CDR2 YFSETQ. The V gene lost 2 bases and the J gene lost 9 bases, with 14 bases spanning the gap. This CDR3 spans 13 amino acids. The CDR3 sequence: CASSFTGRRQAFF. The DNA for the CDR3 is TGCGCCAGCAGCTTTACGGGACGGCGACAAGCTTTCTTT. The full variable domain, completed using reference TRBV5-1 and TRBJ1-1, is KAGVTQTPRYLIKTRGQQVTLSCSPISGHRSVSWYQQTPGQGLQFLFEYFSETQRNKGNFPGRFSGRQFSNSRSEMNVSTLELGDSALYLCASSFTGRRQAFFGQGTRLTVV.

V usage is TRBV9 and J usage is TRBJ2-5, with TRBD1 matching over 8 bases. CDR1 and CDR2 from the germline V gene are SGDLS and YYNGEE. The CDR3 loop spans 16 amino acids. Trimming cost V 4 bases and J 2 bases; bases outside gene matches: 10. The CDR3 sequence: CASSPGGLGEQETQYF. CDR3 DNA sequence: TGTGCCAGCAGCCCAGGGGGCTTAGGAGAACAAGAGACCCAGTACTTC.

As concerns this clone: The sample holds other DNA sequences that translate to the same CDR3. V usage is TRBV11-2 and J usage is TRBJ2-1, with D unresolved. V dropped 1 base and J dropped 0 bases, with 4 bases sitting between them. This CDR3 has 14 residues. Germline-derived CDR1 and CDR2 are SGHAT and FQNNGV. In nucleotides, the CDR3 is TGTGCCAGCAGCTTAGGTCCCTCCTACAATGAGCAGTTCTTC. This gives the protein CASSLGPSYNEQFF.

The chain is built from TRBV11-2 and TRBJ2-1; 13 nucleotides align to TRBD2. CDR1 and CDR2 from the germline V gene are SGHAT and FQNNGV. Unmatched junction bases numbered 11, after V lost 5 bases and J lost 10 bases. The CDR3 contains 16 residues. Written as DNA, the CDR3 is TGTGCCAGCAGCGACCGGGGGACTAGCGGGACCTCAGAGCAGTTCTTC. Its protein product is CASSDRGTSGTSEQFF.

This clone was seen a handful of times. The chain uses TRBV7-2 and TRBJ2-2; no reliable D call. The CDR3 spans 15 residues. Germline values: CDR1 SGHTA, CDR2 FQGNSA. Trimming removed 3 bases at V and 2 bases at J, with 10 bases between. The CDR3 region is CASSFGSSNTGELFF. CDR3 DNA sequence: TGTGCCAGCAGCTTCGGCAGTAGTAACACCGGGGAGCTGTTTTTT.

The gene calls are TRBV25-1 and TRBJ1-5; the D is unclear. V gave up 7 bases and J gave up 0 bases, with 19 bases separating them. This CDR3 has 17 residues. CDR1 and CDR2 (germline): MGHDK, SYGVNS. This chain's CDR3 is CASIPGSQTPSNQPQHF. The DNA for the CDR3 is TGTGCCAGCATCCCGGGAAGTCAAACCCCTAGCAATCAGCCCCAGCATTTT.

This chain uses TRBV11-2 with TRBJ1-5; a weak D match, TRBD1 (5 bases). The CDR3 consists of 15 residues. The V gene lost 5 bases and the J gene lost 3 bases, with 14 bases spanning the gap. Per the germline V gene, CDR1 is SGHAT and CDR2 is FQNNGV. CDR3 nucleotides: TGTGCCAGCAGCCTGAACCAGGGTAACAATCAGCCCCAGCATTTT. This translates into CASSLNQGNNQPQHF.

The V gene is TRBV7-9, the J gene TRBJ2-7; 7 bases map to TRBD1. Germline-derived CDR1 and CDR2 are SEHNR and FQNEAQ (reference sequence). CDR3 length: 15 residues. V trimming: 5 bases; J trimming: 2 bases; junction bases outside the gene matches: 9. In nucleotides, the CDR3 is TGTGCCAGCAGCCCGGGGACAGTGGGCCCCTACGAGCAGTACTTC. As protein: CASSPGTVGPYEQYF.

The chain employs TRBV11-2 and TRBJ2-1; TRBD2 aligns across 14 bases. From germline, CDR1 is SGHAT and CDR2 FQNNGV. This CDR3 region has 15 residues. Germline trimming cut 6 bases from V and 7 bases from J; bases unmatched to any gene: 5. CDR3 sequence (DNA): TGTGCCAGCAGGACCGGGACTAGCGGGAGAAATGAGCAGTTCTTC. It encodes CASRTGTSGRNEQFF.

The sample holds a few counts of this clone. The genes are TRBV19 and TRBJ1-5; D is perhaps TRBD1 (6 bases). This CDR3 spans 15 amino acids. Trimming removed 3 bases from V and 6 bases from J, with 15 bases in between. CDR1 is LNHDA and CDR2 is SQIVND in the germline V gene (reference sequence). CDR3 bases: TGTGCCAGTAGTATTGGATCAGGGGAGGGTCAGCCCCAGCATTTT. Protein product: CASSIGSGEGQPQHF.

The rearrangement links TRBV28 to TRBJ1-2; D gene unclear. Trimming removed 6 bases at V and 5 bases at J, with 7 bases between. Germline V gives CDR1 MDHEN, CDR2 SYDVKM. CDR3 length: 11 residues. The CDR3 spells CASSEIYGYTF. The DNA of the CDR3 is TGTGCCAGCAGCGAAATTTATGGCTACACCTTC.

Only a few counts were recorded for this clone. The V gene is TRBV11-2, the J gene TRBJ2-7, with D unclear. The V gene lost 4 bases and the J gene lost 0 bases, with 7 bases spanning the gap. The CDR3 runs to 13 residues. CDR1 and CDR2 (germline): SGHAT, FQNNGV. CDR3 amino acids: CASSSSPSYEQYF. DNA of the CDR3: TGTGCCAGCAGCTCAAGCCCCTCCTACGAGCAGTACTTC.